These 10 T cell receptor beta chains came from one sample sequenced in a study of shared clonotypes between healthy human individuals. Measured with immunoSEQ multiplex PCR; TCRdb has only the in-frame clones, and not every one. The repertoire includes around 2.3 million clones, 90% to 97% of them detected once, and approximately 0.13% sits in the top ten. Material: naive CD4+ T cells sorted from blood. Subset here: CD45RA+ positively selected. The receptors derive from a man younger than 30 in good health.

J is TRBJ2-3 and V is TRBV10-1; no definite D call. The CDR3 sequence is 15 residues long. CDR1 WNHNN and CDR2 SYGVQD come from the germline V gene (reference sequence). V was pared by 8 bases and J by 2 bases, with 17 bases between. CDR3 DNA: TGCGCCAGCTCGGATTGGCGCGCCTCCACAGATACGCAGTATTTT. As protein: CASSDWRASTDTQYF.

This clone has just one count. The chain recombines TRBV5-1 with TRBJ2-3; TRBD2 matches 9 bases. The CDR3 is made up of 15 amino acids. Germline CDR1 reads SGHRS; CDR2 reads YFSETQ. The ends lost 0 bases at V and 3 bases at J; junction bases unmatched: 2. The CDR3 spells CASSLGSGRTDTQYF. CDR3 bases: TGCGCCAGCAGCTTGGGTAGCGGGAGAACAGATACGCAGTATTTT.

V gene TRBV25-1 combines with J gene TRBJ2-2, with D possibly being TRBD2 (5 bases). The CDR3 loop spans 12 amino acids. V was trimmed by 5 bases and J by 13 bases, leaving 14 bases between them. Looked up from germline, CDR1 is MGHDK and CDR2 is SYGVNS. This CDR3 is CASSPSGRALFF. The CDR3 DNA reads TGTGCCAGCAGTCCTTCGGGAAGGGCGCTGTTTTTT.

V and J are TRBV6-5 and TRBJ2-7; tentatively, D is TRBD1 (6 bases). Germline V lookup: CDR1 MNHEY, CDR2 SVGAGI. CDR3 length: 11 amino acids. V lost 7 bases and J lost 7, with 11 bases in between. The CDR3 sequence is CASTIRGEQYF. CDR3 nucleotide sequence: TGTGCCAGCACCATCAGGGGTGAGCAGTACTTC.

The chain links TRBV7-9 to TRBJ2-1; D tentatively reads TRBD1 or TRBD2 (5 bases each). From germline, CDR1 is SEHNR and CDR2 FQNEAQ (reference sequence). CDR3 size: 15 residues. The V gene lost 3 bases and the J gene lost 7 bases, with 16 bases spanning the gap. In DNA, the CDR3 is TGTGCCAGCAGCTTGGGACCGCAGAACAGGAATGAGCAGTTCTTC. Translated, it gives CASSLGPQNRNEQFF.

This chain links TRBV6-5 with TRBJ2-7, with TRBD1 identical over 7 bases. The CDR3 has 13 amino acids. The germline V gene encodes CDR1 MNHEY and CDR2 SVGAGI. V lost 6 bases and J lost 4; bases outside the gene matches: 6. CDR3 region: CASRSGGEYEQYF. DNA of the CDR3: TGTGCCAGCAGGTCAGGGGGTGAGTACGAGCAGTACTTC.

The chain is built from TRBV5-6 and TRBJ1-5; 8 bases align to TRBD1. Germline trimming cut 3 bases from V and 4 bases from J; bases unmatched to any gene: 6. CDR1 SGHDT and CDR2 YYEEEE come from the germline V gene. CDR3 length: 15 residues. The CDR3, as DNA: TGTGCCAGCAGCTATCGGACAGGGTCAAATCAGCCCCAGCATTTT. This encodes CASSYRTGSNQPQHF.

The V gene is TRBV6-6, the J gene TRBJ1-2; D perhaps matches TRBD1 (6 bases). Germline-derived CDR1 and CDR2 are MNHNY and SVGAGI (reference sequence). This CDR3 has 13 residues. V was pared by 7 bases and J by 4 bases, with 13 bases between. The CDR3 sequence: CASIRDNAYGYTF. In DNA form, the CDR3 reads TGTGCCAGCATCCGGGACAACGCCTATGGCTACACCTTC.

The chain recombines TRBV11-3 with TRBJ2-7; D is possibly TRBD1 or TRBD2 (5 bases each). V was pared by 4 bases and J by 8 bases, with 15 bases between. There are 13 residues in the CDR3. Germline lookup yields CDR1 SGHNT and CDR2 YENEEA. The CDR3 nucleotides read TGTGCCAGCAGCTCCAGCCCTGGGGGACAGCAGTACTTC. This gives the protein CASSSSPGGQQYF.

The chain recombines TRBV10-3 with TRBJ1-6; TRBD1 is a possible D gene (5 bases). The V gene lost 0 bases and the J gene lost 9 bases, with 18 bases spanning the gap. CDR3 length: 17 residues. Germline V CDR1 and CDR2: ENHRY, SYGVKD. The CDR3 sequence: CAISESSLGEFSSPLHF. The CDR3 coding sequence is TGTGCCATCAGTGAGTCGAGTTTGGGGGAGTTCAGTTCACCCCTCCACTTT.